The clone carrying this TCR beta chain has at least ten counts. What it recognizes is unknown. TCRdb recomputed calls from the RT-PCR reads with MiXCR, one row per CDR3 protein. The sample has 280,000 or so distinct CDR3 sequences, 21% seen once. The record originates from a study of response to subunit inactivated influenza vaccine. Notes on the study in general: The authors put forward the suggestion that each seasonal influenza vaccination may bring in only a limited number of new T cells.

The source is a man aged 50 to 75 who received an inactivated influenza vaccine. The sequencing used PBMCs from blood, collected around 22 months after vaccination.

CDR3 loop: CATSRAGYGYTF. The CDR3 DNA reads TGTGCCACCAGCAGAGCCGGTTATGGCTACACCTTC. The chain links TRBV15 to TRBJ1-2; D not resolved. This CDR3 spans 12 amino acids. Germline CDR1 is LNHNV and CDR2 is YYDKDF (reference sequence). Trimming cost V 1 base and J 5 bases, with 5 bases left between them.